Below, 24 T cell receptor beta chains from the same sample are listed, as sequenced in a study of graft-versus-host responses after intestinal transplantation. The antigens for these receptors are not known. Measured with immunoSEQ multiplex PCR; TCRdb has only the in-frame clones, and not every one. The table records some 76,000 clones, around 87% of them present only once. The source was unstimulated CD8+ T cells sorted from spleen or lymph node cells, collected before transplant. Source of these receptors: a human donor who was the organ donor for an intestinal transplant.

This chain joins TRBV30 and TRBJ1-4; D is undetermined. Trimming took 5 bases from V and 4 from J, leaving 11 bases between them. This CDR3 has 13 residues. The germline CDR1 and CDR2 sequences are GTSNPN and SVGIG (reference sequence). For the CDR3, the DNA is TGTGCCTGGCATCCTCCTCTTAATGAAAAACTGTTTTTT. It translates to CAWHPPLNEKLFF.

This clone has only one observation. This chain joins TRBV5-1 and TRBJ1-2; 7 bases match TRBD1. The V gene end was trimmed by 0 bases and the J gene end by 3 bases; junction bases not matched to a gene: 5. Looked up from germline, CDR1 is SGHRS and CDR2 is YFSETQ. This CDR3 contains 15 residues. CDR3 nucleotides: TGCGCCAGCAGCTTGGGCACAGGGGTGCACTATGGCTACACCTTC. It specifies CASSLGTGVHYGYTF. Drawing the rest from reference TRBV5-1 and TRBJ1-2, the complete variable domain is KAGVTQTPRYLIKTRGQQVTLSCSPISGHRSVSWYQQTPGQGLQFLFEYFSETQRNKGNFPGRFSGRQFSNSRSEMNVSTLELGDSALYLCASSLGTGVHYGYTFGSGTRLTVV.

In this sample, this clone turned up a few times. V gene TRBV7-9 combines with J gene TRBJ1-1; D is unclear. The ends were cut back, 1 base at V and 6 bases at J, with 3 bases in the middle. The CDR3 runs 11 residues. Germline V lookup: CDR1 SEHNR, CDR2 FQNEAQ (reference sequence). This CDR3 is CASSLVPEAFF. CDR3 bases: TGTGCCAGCAGCTTAGTACCTGAAGCTTTCTTT.

The chain combines TRBV6-1 with TRBJ1-4; weak D call: TRBD1 (6 bases). Germline V lookup: CDR1 MNHNS, CDR2 SASEGT. There are 14 residues in the CDR3. Trimming removed 5 bases from V and 6 bases from J, with 13 bases in between. The CDR3 is CASSPGTNYEKLFF. For the CDR3, the DNA is TGTGCCAGCAGTCCCGGGACAAACTATGAAAAACTGTTTTTT.

The rearrangement links TRBV5-6 to TRBJ2-7, with a possible D match to TRBD1 (6 bases). The germline V gene has CDR1 SGHDT and CDR2 YYEEEE. The CDR3 loop spans 14 amino acids. The V gene lost 2 bases and the J gene lost 4 bases, with 13 bases spanning the gap. CDR3 in amino acids: CASSFTGSLYEQYF. CDR3 sequence (DNA): TGTGCCAGCAGCTTCACAGGGTCCCTTTACGAGCAGTACTTC.

V gene TRBV28 combines with J gene TRBJ1-1; a weak D match, TRBD1 (5 bases). Germline lookup yields CDR1 MDHEN and CDR2 SYDVKM. V lost 6 bases, J lost 2 bases, and 7 bases lay in between. The CDR3 extends over 12 amino acids. The CDR3 is CASRDSNTEAFF. Here the CDR3 DNA reads TGTGCCAGCAGAGACAGCAACACTGAAGCTTTCTTT.

The chain employs TRBV27 and TRBJ1-6; D uncertain. The CDR3 is 12 amino acids. Trimming pared 7 bases from V and 9 bases from J, leaving 10 bases between. Germline V gene sequence: CDR1 MNHEY, CDR2 SMNVEV (reference sequence). The CDR3 loop is CASTTGGSPLHF. CDR3 sequence (DNA): TGTGCCAGCACCACCGGCGGTTCACCCCTCCACTTT.

V usage is TRBV2 and J usage is TRBJ2-7; 8 bases fit TRBD1. The trim removed 8 bases at V and 3 bases at J, leaving 6 bases unmatched. The CDR3 runs to 13 residues. Germline V CDR1 and CDR2: SNHLY, FYNNEI. CDR3 sequence: CASRQGIGYEQYF. The CDR3 DNA follows: TGTGCCAGCCGACAGGGGATCGGCTACGAGCAGTACTTC. The whole variable domain, filled in from reference TRBV2 and TRBJ2-7, reads EPEVTQTPSHQVTQMGQEVILRCVPISNHLYFYWYRQILGQKVEFLVSFYNNEISEKSEIFDDQFSVERPDGSNFTLKIRSTKLEDSAMYFCASRQGIGYEQYFGPGTRLTVT.

Concerning this clone: Distinct nucleotide sequences in the sample also encode this CDR3. The CDR3 spells CASSPNSYEQYF. In DNA, the CDR3 is TGTGCCAGCAGTCCCAACTCCTACGAGCAGTACTTC. The genes are TRBV27 and TRBJ2-7; no reliable D call. V lost 5 bases and J lost 0, with 5 bases in between. Germline V gives CDR1 MNHEY, CDR2 SMNVEV (reference sequence). The CDR3 extends over 12 amino acids.

V and J are TRBV27 and TRBJ2-1, with a weak D call TRBD1 (6 bases). V shed 3 bases and J shed 5 bases, with 8 bases lying between them. This CDR3 contains 13 residues. CDR1 is MNHEY, CDR2 SMNVEV, per germline (reference sequence). The CDR3 spells CASSLGADNEQFF. The CDR3 DNA follows: TGTGCCAGCAGTTTGGGGGCGGACAATGAGCAGTTCTTC.

This rearrangement joins TRBV27 to TRBJ2-5; D gene ambiguous. Germline assignment: CDR1 MNHEY and CDR2 SMNVEV (reference sequence). Between the trimmed V and J ends, which lost 8 bases and 7 bases, there was a span of 11 bases. The CDR3 is 11 residues long. The CDR3 DNA reads as TGTGCCAGCTTAATCAGGCGGACCCAGTACTTC. Translated: CASLIRRTQYF.

The CDR3: CASSPLAVWGQFF. The CDR3 coding sequence is TGTGCCAGCAGCCCCTTAGCGGTTTGGGGGCAGTTCTTC. The J gene is TRBJ2-1, the V gene TRBV14; maybe TRBD2 (6 bases). The germline CDR1 and CDR2 sequences are SGHDN and FVKESK. Trimming took off 4 bases at V and 12 bases at J, with 16 bases between the two ends. This CDR3 has 13 amino acids.

The J gene is TRBJ1-5, the V gene TRBV1; TRBD1, as called in the table, went unchecked against the DNA. TRBV1 is noted as a pseudogene. This CDR3 comprises 16 residues. Written as DNA, the CDR3 is TGCACCAGCAGCCAGCGACAGGGAATTAGCAATCAGCCCCAGCATTTT. Amino acid sequence: CTSSQRQGISNQPQHF.

This chain connects TRBV2 to TRBJ1-5; D is undetermined. This CDR3 has 12 amino acids. Germline V gene lookup returns CDR1 SNHLY and CDR2 FYNNEI. Between the trimmed V and J ends, which lost 3 bases and 3 bases, there was a span of 3 bases. As DNA, the CDR3 is TGTGCCAGCAGTGACCCCAATCAGCCCCAGCATTTT. The encoded protein is CASSDPNQPQHF.

V gene TRBV4-2 combines with J gene TRBJ1-5; D remains ambiguous. CDR1 is LGHNA and CDR2 is YNFKEQ in the germline V gene. Trimming shortened V by 2 bases and J by 4 bases, and 9 bases separated the two germline ends. This CDR3 comprises 14 residues. CDR3 in DNA: TGTGCCAGCAGCCAACGCCGGCTGAATCAGCCCCAGCATTTT. Protein sequence: CASSQRRLNQPQHF.

V and J are TRBV2 and TRBJ1-5; D is undetermined. CDR3 length: 13 residues. Germline V gives CDR1 SNHLY, CDR2 FYNNEI. V was cut by 3 bases and J by 2 bases, with 5 bases left in between. The CDR3 region is CASSERGNQPQHF. The CDR3 DNA reads TGTGCCAGCAGTGAGAGAGGCAATCAGCCCCAGCATTTT.

J is TRBJ2-7 and V is TRBV27; TRBD2 agrees at 9 bases. CDR3 size: 15 residues. CDR1 and CDR2 from the germline V gene are MNHEY and SMNVEV (reference sequence). Trimming at V came to 2 bases and at J to 6 bases, leaving 8 bases not matched to a gene. CDR3 region: CASSLRGGGAGEQYF. The CDR3 nucleotides read TGTGCCAGCAGTTTAAGGGGCGGGGGGGCCGGCGAGCAGTACTTC.

The rearrangement links TRBV5-1 to TRBJ1-1, with D unclear. Per the germline V gene, CDR1 is SGHRS and CDR2 is YFSETQ. The CDR3 consists of 16 residues. Between the trimmed V and J ends, which lost 0 bases and 7 bases, there was a span of 19 bases. The DNA of the CDR3 is TGCGCCAGCAGCTTGGCCTCGGTAAACTCCTACGATGAAGCTTTCTTT. This gives the protein CASSLASVNSYDEAFF.

The rearrangement joins TRBV28 to TRBJ1-3; D uncertain. Trimming removed 6 bases at V and 1 base at J, with 10 bases between. CDR1 is MDHEN, CDR2 SYDVKM, per germline. The CDR3 covers 14 residues. Here the CDR3 reads CASSPGVSGNTIYF. The DNA for the CDR3 is TGTGCCAGCAGCCCCGGGGTTTCTGGAAACACCATATATTTT.

Concerning this clone itself: The junction does not match germline at one end; this may be a read error. This rearrangement joins TRBV4-2 to TRBJ2-3, with no clear D. This CDR3 has 17 residues. Germline lookup yields CDR1 LGHNA and CDR2 YNFKEQ. CDR3 in amino acids: CARSQDRWGSSTDTQYF. The CDR3 bases are TGTGCCCGCAGCCAAGATCGGTGGGGTAGTTCAACAGATACGCAGTATTTT.

This rearrangement joins TRBV7-9 to TRBJ1-1, with a tentative D call TRBD1 (5 bases). Germline CDR1 SEHNR, CDR2 FQNEAQ (reference sequence). The CDR3 covers 15 residues. V lost 5 bases and J lost 1, with 14 bases in between. This CDR3 reads CASSMGTQKNTEAFF. The CDR3 coding sequence is TGTGCCAGCAGCATGGGGACTCAGAAGAACACTGAAGCTTTCTTT.

The chain couples TRBV4-2 to TRBJ2-5; 8 bases agree with TRBD1. The V gene's germline CDR1 is LGHNA and CDR2 YNFKEQ. With 5 bases clipped from V and 11 bases from J, the junction kept 22 bases outside the gene matches. CDR3 size: 17 residues. The CDR3 region is CASSLKDREVYRMEQYF. Written as DNA, the CDR3 is TGTGCCAGCAGCTTGAAGGACAGGGAGGTTTATAGAATGGAGCAGTACTTC.

The J gene is TRBJ1-1, the V gene TRBV6-5; no firm D call. CDR3 size: 14 residues. Germline V gene lookup returns CDR1 MNHEY and CDR2 SVGAGI. With 4 bases removed from V and 1 base from J, the gap between germline ends came to 10 bases. CDR3 in amino acids: CASSWEGGNTEAFF. The CDR3 DNA reads as TGTGCCAGCAGTTGGGAGGGTGGGAACACTGAAGCTTTCTTT.

The chain links TRBV6-1 to TRBJ1-5; tentative D call: TRBD1 (5 bases). V lost 2 bases and J lost 0, with 8 bases in between. The CDR3 has 15 residues. Germline lookup yields CDR1 MNHNS and CDR2 SASEGT. The CDR3 here is CASSEIGGSNQPQHF. In DNA, the CDR3 is TGTGCCAGCAGTGAAATCGGGGGTAGCAATCAGCCCCAGCATTTT.